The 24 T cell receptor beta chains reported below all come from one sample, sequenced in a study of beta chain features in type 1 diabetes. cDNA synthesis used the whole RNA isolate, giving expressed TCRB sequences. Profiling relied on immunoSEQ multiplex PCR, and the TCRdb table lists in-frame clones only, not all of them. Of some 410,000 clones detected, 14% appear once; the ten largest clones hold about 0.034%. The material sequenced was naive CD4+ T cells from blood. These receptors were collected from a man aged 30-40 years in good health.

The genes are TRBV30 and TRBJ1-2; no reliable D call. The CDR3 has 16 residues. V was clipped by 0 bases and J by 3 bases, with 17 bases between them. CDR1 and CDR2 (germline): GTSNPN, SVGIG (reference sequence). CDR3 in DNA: TGTGCCTGGAGTGTACGGCGGCAGATAGAAGACTATGGCTACACCTTC. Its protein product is CAWSVRRQIEDYGYTF.

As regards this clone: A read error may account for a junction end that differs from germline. CDR3 in DNA: TGTGCCAGCAGTGAAATTTCCTTC. It yields the protein CASSEISF. The rearrangement links TRBV2 to TRBJ2-7, with unresolved D. This CDR3 comprises 8 residues. Germline CDR1 is SNHLY and CDR2 is FYNNEI.

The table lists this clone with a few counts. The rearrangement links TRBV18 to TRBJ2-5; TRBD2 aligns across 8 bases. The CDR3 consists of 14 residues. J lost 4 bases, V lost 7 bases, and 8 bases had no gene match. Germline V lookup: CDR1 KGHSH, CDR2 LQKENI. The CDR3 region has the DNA TGTGCCAGCTGCCCCGGCCTAGCGGGAGAGACCCAGTACTTC. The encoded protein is CASCPGLAGETQYF. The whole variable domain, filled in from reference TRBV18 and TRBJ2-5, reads NAGVMQNPRHLVRRRGQEARLRCSPMKGHSHVYWYRQLPEEGLKFMVYLQKENIIDESGMPKERFSAEFPKEGPSILRIQQVVRGDSAAYFCASCPGLAGETQYFGPGTRLLVL.

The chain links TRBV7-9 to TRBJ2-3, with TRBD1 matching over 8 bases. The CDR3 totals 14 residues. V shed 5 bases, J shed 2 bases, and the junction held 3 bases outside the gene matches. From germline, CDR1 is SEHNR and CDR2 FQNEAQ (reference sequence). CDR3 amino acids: CASSRGQDTDTQYF. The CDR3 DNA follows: TGTGCCAGCAGCCGGGGACAGGACACAGATACGCAGTATTTT.

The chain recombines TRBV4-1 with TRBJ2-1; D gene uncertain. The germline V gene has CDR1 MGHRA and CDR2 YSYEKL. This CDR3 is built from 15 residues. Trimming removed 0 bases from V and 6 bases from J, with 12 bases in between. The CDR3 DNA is TGCGCCAGCAGCCAAGATTCAACAGACTCCAATGAGCAGTTCTTC. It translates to CASSQDSTDSNEQFF.

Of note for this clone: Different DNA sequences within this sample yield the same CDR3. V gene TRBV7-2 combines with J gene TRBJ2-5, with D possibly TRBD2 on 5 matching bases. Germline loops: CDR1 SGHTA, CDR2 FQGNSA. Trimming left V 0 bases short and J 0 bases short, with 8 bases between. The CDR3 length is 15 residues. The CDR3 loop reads CASSLAPGYQETQYF. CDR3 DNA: TGTGCCAGCAGCTTAGCCCCGGGATACCAAGAGACCCAGTACTTC.

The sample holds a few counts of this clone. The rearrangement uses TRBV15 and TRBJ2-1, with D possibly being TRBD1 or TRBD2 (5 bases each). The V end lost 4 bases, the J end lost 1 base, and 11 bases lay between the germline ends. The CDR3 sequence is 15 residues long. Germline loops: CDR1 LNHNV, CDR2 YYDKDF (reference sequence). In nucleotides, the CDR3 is TGTGCCACCAGCATGGGCTGGGGGTCCTACAATGAGCAGTTCTTC. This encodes CATSMGWGSYNEQFF.

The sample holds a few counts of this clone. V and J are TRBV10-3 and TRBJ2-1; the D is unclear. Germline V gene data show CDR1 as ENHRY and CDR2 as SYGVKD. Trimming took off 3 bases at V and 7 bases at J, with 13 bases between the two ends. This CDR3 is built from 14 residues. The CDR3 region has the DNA TGTGCCATCAGTGATTCGGCAGGTTGGAATGAGCAGTTCTTC. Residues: CAISDSAGWNEQFF.

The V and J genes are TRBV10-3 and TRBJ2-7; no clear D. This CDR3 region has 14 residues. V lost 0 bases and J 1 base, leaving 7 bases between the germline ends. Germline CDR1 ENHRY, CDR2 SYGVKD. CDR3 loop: CAISESADSYEQYF. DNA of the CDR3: TGTGCCATCAGTGAGTCGGCAGATTCCTACGAGCAGTACTTC.

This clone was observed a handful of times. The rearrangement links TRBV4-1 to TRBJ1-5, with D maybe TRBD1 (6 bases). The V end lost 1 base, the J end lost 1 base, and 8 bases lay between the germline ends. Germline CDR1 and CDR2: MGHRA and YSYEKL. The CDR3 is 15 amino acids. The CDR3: CASSQVGQSNQPQHF. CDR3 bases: TGCGCCAGCAGCCAAGTTGGACAGAGCAATCAGCCCCAGCATTTT.

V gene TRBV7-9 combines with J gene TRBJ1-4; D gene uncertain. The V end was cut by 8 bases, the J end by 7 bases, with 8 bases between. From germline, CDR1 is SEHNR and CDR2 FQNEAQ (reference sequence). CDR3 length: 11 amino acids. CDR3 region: CASAPGEKLFF. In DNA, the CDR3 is TGTGCCAGCGCCCCGGGTGAAAAACTGTTTTTT.

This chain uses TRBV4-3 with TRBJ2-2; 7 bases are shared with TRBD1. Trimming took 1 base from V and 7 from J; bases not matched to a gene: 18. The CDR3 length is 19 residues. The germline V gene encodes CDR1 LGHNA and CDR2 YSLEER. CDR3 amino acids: CASSQGPPGDSGQFGELFF. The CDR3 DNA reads TGCGCCAGCAGCCAAGGCCCCCCCGGGGACAGCGGTCAGTTCGGGGAGCTGTTTTTT.

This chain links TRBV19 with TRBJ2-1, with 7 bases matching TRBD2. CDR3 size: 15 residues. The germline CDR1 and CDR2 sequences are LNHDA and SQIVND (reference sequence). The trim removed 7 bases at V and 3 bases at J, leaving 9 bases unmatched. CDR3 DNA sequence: TGTGCCAGTACTCCAAGGGGAGGGAGCTACAATGAGCAGTTCTTC. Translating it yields CASTPRGGSYNEQFF.

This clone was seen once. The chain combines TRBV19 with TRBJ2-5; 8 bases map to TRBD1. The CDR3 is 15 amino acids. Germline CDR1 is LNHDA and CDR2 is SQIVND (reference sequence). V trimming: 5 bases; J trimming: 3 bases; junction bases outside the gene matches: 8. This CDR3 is CASSPFWDRKETQYF. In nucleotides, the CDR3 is TGTGCCAGTAGTCCCTTTTGGGACAGGAAAGAGACCCAGTACTTC.

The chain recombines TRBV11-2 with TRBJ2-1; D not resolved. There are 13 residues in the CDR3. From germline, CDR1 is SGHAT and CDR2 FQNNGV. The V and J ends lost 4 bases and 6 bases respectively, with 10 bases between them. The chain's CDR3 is CASSSGPGNEQFF. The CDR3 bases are TGTGCCAGCAGCTCTGGGCCAGGCAATGAGCAGTTCTTC.

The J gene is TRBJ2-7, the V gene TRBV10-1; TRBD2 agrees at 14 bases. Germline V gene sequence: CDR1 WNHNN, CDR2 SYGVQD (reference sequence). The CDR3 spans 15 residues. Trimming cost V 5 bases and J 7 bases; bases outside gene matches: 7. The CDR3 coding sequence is TGCGCCAGCAGTCCGGGACTAGCGGGGGTGGAAGAGCAGTACTTC. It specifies CASSPGLAGVEEQYF.

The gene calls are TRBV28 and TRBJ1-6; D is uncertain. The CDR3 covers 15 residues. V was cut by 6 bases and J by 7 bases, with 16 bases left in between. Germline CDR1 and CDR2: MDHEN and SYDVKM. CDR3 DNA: TGTGCCAGCAGCTCTACGACGGGAGCAAATTCACCCCTCCACTTT. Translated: CASSSTTGANSPLHF. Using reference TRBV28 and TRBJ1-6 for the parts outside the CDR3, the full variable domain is DVKVTQSSRYLVKRTGEKVFLECVQDMDHENMFWYRQDPGLGLRLIYFSYDVKMKEKGDIPEGYSVSREKKERFSLILESASTNQTSMYLCASSSTTGANSPLHFGNGTRLTVT.

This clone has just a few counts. The CDR3 DNA follows: TGTGCCAGCAGCAAAACCGGGGCAAACCTATCCTACAATGAGCAGTTCTTC. Translating gives CASSKTGANLSYNEQFF. V is TRBV21-1 and J is TRBJ2-1. TRBV21-1 is a pseudogene segment. The length of the CDR3 is 17 residues.

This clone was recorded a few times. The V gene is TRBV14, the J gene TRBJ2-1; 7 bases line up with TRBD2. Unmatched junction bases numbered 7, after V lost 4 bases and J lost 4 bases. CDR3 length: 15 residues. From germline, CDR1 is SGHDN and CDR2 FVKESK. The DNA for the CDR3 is TGTGCCAGCAGCCGCCCCGGGACTACATACAATGAGCAGTTCTTC. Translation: CASSRPGTTYNEQFF.

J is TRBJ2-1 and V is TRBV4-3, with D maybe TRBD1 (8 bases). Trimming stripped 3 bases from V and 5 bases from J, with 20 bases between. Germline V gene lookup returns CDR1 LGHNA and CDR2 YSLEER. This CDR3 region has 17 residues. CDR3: CASSHPRAGQDNNEQFF. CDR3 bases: TGCGCCAGCAGCCACCCAAGAGCGGGACAGGACAACAATGAGCAGTTCTTC.

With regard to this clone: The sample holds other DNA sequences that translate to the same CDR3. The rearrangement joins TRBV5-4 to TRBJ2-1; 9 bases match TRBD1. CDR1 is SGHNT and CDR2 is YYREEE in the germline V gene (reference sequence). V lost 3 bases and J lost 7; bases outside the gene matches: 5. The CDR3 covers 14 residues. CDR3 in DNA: TGTGCCAGCAGCTCAGGACAGGGGAGAAATGAGCAGTTCTTC. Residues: CASSSGQGRNEQFF.

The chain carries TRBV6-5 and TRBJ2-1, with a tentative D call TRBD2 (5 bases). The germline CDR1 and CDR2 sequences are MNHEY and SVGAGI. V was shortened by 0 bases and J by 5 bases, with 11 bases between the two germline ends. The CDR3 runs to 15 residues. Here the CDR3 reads CASSYSAGLHNEQFF. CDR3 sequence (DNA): TGTGCCAGCAGTTACTCGGCAGGACTTCACAATGAGCAGTTCTTC.

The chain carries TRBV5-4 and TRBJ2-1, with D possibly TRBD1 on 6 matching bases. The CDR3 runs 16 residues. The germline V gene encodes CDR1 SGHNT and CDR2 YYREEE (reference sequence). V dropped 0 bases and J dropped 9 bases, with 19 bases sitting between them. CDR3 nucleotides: TGTGCCAGCAGCTTGGATAAGACAGGTATTAAGAGTGAGCAGTTCTTC. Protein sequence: CASSLDKTGIKSEQFF.

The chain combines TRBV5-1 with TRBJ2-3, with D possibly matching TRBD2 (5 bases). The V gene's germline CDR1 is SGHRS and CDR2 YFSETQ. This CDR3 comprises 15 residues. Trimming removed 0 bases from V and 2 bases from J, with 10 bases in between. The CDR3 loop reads CASSLARLYTDTQYF. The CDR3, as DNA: TGCGCCAGCAGCTTGGCCAGACTATACACAGATACGCAGTATTTT.